This TCR beta chain stems from a study of cytomegalovirus exposure and HLA in healthy donors. The primer mix had 60 Vbeta and 13 Jbeta primers. Repertoires were generated with immunoSEQ multiplex PCR, while TCRdb's copy carries only in-frame clones and drops some. The table lists around 170,000 clones, 70% to 85% of them singletons. Sequencing input: PBMCs. The receptor comes from a male donor in good health and CMV-seronegative.

The CDR3 DNA sequence: TGTGCCAGCAGCTTAGGCGGCCACGTGTTCTTC. Translation: CASSLGGHVFF. The chain combines TRBV11-2 with TRBJ2-1, with D hard to call. CDR3 size: 11 residues. Germline loops: CDR1 SGHAT, CDR2 FQNNGV. V lost 1 base, J lost 15 bases, and 10 bases lay in between.